Here is one T cell receptor (beta chain) with its context. This same CDR3 is encoded by further DNA sequences in the sample. These data belong to a study of blood T cell repertoires in COVID-19. Study summary: Specimens from acute and convalescent COVID-19 originated in the United States, Italy and Spain. PBMCs, B-cell-depleted T cells, or T cells were the source of the cDNA or gDNA that made up the material.

In the original analysis: Amplification from reference gene primers served as the basis for estimated nucleated cell counts. Sequenced by immunoSEQ multiplex PCR; TCRdb stores in-frame clones only, minus some. That table is the source of V, J and clone size, and D and trimming were worked out from the DNA. The data hold around 97,000 clones, with around nine tenths observed a single time. The TCR originated in a human donor in a cohort sampled during active COVID-19. Sequences were obtained from peripheral blood.

The CDR3 DNA sequence: TGCGCCAGCAGCCGGGGACTCTTGGGCACTGAAGCTTTCTTT. It translates to CASSRGLLGTEAFF. The V and J genes are TRBV5-1 and TRBJ1-1; D possibly corresponds to TRBD1 (5 bases). Trimming shortened V by 4 bases and J by 4 bases, and 14 bases separated the two germline ends. CDR1 SGHRS and CDR2 YFSETQ come from the germline V gene. The length of the CDR3 is 14 residues.